This TCR beta chain is from a study of response to subunit inactivated influenza vaccine. This clonotype was counted a few times. This CDR3 region has 13 residues. Germline trimming cut 3 bases from V and 7 bases from J; bases unmatched to any gene: 3. From the RT-PCR reads, TCRdb called clonotypes with MiXCR, one entry per CDR3 protein. The sample has a few hundred thousand distinct CDR3 sequences; about 15% are singletons. The sequenced sample was PBMCs from blood, obtained approximately 12 days after vaccination. The origin of this receptor is a man in his fifties who received an inactivated influenza vaccine. The V gene is TRBV23-1, the J gene TRBJ2-1; 7 bases match TRBD1. TRBV23-1 carries the ORF label, with uncertain function. The CDR3 sequence is CASSHGTDNEQFF. For the CDR3, the DNA is TGCGCCAGCAGTCATGGGACAGATAATGAGCAGTTCTTC.